Shown below are 31 T cell receptor beta chains from a single sample sequenced in a study of monozygotic twins with cystic fibrosis. TCRdb's table, derived via immunoSEQ multiplex PCR, lists solely in-frame clones and lacks some. The table records 20,000 to 25,000 clones, around 98% of them present only once. The specimen was blood. The source is a girl aged 5-17 years with cystic fibrosis.

V and J are TRBV6-5 and TRBJ2-5; maybe TRBD2 (7 bases). Germline-derived CDR1 and CDR2 are MNHEY and SVGAGI. The CDR3 length is 15 residues. V lost 0 bases to trimming and J lost 4 bases, with 12 bases between them. CDR3 protein: CASSYSTGGGETQYF. DNA for the CDR3: TGTGCCAGCAGTTACTCGACGGGGGGCGGAGAGACCCAGTACTTC.

The chain has TRBV5-3 and TRBJ1-5, with D possibly matching TRBD1 (5 bases). TRBV5-3 is noted as an ORF with a role that remains uncertain. The ends were cut back, 5 bases at V and 2 bases at J, with 26 bases in the middle. This CDR3 has 19 amino acids. CDR3 residues: CARSTAPGTAEGRNQPQHF. The CDR3 region has the DNA TGTGCCAGAAGTACCGCCCCCGGGACTGCCGAGGGGCGCAATCAGCCCCAGCATTTT.

The gene calls are TRBV7-2 and TRBJ2-5; the match to TRBD1 covers 8 bases. This CDR3 comprises 16 residues. CDR1 is SGHTA, CDR2 FQGNSA, per germline. V shed 5 bases, J shed 2 bases, and the junction held 10 bases outside the gene matches. CDR3 protein: CASSPYDRGIQETQYF. Here the CDR3 DNA reads TGTGCCAGCAGCCCTTACGACAGGGGCATACAAGAGACCCAGTACTTC.

V usage is TRBV5-4 and J usage is TRBJ2-1; TRBD1 aligns across 9 bases. CDR3 length: 12 amino acids. V shed 5 bases and J 9 bases; nucleotides not matched to a gene: 3. In germline, CDR1 is SGHNT, CDR2 YYREEE (reference sequence). CDR3 in amino acids: CASRDRGSEQFF. The CDR3 DNA reads as TGTGCCAGCAGGGACAGGGGAAGTGAGCAGTTCTTC. Looking up the rest from reference TRBV5-4 and TRBJ2-1 gives the full variable domain: ETGVTQSPTHLIKTRGQQVTLRCSSQSGHNTVSWYQQALGQGPQFIFQYYREEENGRGNFPPRFSGLQFPNYSSELNVNALELDDSALYLCASRDRGSEQFFGPGTRLTVL.

The V call is TRBV2, the J call TRBJ1-5; D is undetermined. V was pared by 1 base and J by 10 bases, with 11 bases between. This CDR3 contains 13 residues. The germline gives CDR1 SNHLY, CDR2 FYNNEI. The DNA for the CDR3 is TGTGCCAGCAGTGAAGGGGGAAACTTACCCCAGCATTTT. Translation gives CASSEGGNLPQHF.

This chain uses TRBV28 with TRBJ1-2; tentative D call: TRBD1 (6 bases). Looked up from germline, CDR1 is MDHEN and CDR2 is SYDVKM. The V end was cut by 5 bases, the J end by 2 bases, with 9 bases between. The CDR3 runs 13 residues. DNA of the CDR3: TGTGCCAGCAGTCCAACAGGGAACTATGGCTACACCTTC. This encodes CASSPTGNYGYTF.

The chain has TRBV27 and TRBJ1-2, with D maybe TRBD1 (5 bases). The V gene lost 1 base and the J gene lost 4 bases, with 13 bases spanning the gap. Germline loops: CDR1 MNHEY, CDR2 SMNVEV (reference sequence). The CDR3 runs 15 residues. In DNA, the CDR3 is TGTGCCAGCAGTTTATATAGCAGGGACCTCTATGGCTACACCTTC. Amino acids: CASSLYSRDLYGYTF.

This chain joins TRBV18 and TRBJ1-5; D unclear. Germline lookup yields CDR1 KGHSH and CDR2 LQKENI. Trimming shortened V by 5 bases and J by 3 bases, and 8 bases separated the two germline ends. This CDR3 is built from 13 residues. The CDR3 DNA is TGTGCCAGCTCAGACACCTACAATCAGCCCCAGCATTTT. As protein: CASSDTYNQPQHF. The variable domain in full, with the rest retrieved from reference TRBV18 and TRBJ1-5, is NAGVMQNPRHLVRRRGQEARLRCSPMKGHSHVYWYRQLPEEGLKFMVYLQKENIIDESGMPKERFSAEFPKEGPSILRIQQVVRGDSAAYFCASSDTYNQPQHFGDGTRLSIL.

V usage is TRBV9 and J usage is TRBJ1-4, with 10 bases that match TRBD1. There are 15 residues in the CDR3. Per germline, CDR1 SGDLS and CDR2 YYNGEE. After removal of 3 bases from V and 8 bases from J, the junction contained 7 bases not matched to a gene. The DNA of the CDR3 is TGTGCCAGCAGCGAGCGGACAGGGGGAGGGGAAAAACTGTTTTTT. Amino acid sequence: CASSERTGGGEKLFF. The complete variable domain, with remaining parts taken from reference TRBV9 and TRBJ1-4, reads DSGVTQTPKHLITATGQRVTLRCSPRSGDLSVYWYQQSLDQGLQFLIQYYNGEERAKGNILERFSAQQFPDLHSELNLSSLELGDSALYFCASSERTGGGEKLFFGSGTQLSVL.

This clone came up once. This chain uses TRBV19 with TRBJ2-5; D possibly corresponds to TRBD1 (5 bases). The CDR3 has 14 amino acids. Trimming left V 3 bases short and J 6 bases short, with 14 bases between. CDR1 is LNHDA and CDR2 is SQIVND in the germline V gene (reference sequence). CDR3 loop: CASSISRQGKTQYF. DNA of the CDR3: TGTGCCAGTAGTATCTCGAGGCAGGGAAAGACCCAGTACTTC.

The V and J genes are TRBV19 and TRBJ2-2; 7 nucleotides agree with TRBD1. CDR1 is LNHDA and CDR2 is SQIVND in the germline V gene (reference sequence). V shed 4 bases and J 0 bases; nucleotides not matched to a gene: 5. The CDR3 has 16 residues. The CDR3 nucleotides read TGTGCCAGTAGTACGGGACAGATAGCGAACACCGGGGAGCTGTTTTTT. Protein product: CASSTGQIANTGELFF.

The V call is TRBV30, the J call TRBJ2-3; D may be TRBD1 (5 bases). This CDR3 comprises 17 residues. The germline V and J ends were trimmed by 0 bases and 3 bases, with 19 bases remaining between them. Germline V CDR1 and CDR2: GTSNPN, SVGIG (reference sequence). The CDR3: CAWSVILGAGWTDTQYF. The CDR3 DNA is TGTGCCTGGAGTGTAATTCTAGGGGCAGGGTGGACAGATACGCAGTATTTT.

This sequence joins TRBV28 and TRBJ1-1; 10 nucleotides align to TRBD1. Germline V gene data show CDR1 as MDHEN and CDR2 as SYDVKM. V was clipped by 4 bases and J by 4 bases; unmatched bases: 12. The CDR3 contains 17 residues. The CDR3: CASSSPGQGTSGTEAFF. The CDR3 nucleotides read TGTGCCAGCAGTTCACCGGGACAGGGGACGAGTGGCACTGAAGCTTTCTTT.

The chain carries TRBV6-1 and TRBJ2-7, with a possible D match to TRBD1 (6 bases). Trimming pared 2 bases from V and 5 bases from J, leaving 10 bases between. Germline values: CDR1 MNHNS, CDR2 SASEGT. The length of the CDR3 is 13 residues. The CDR3 sequence: CASSEQGINEQYF. The DNA for the CDR3 is TGTGCCAGCAGTGAACAGGGGATCAACGAGCAGTACTTC.

This chain uses TRBV9 with TRBJ1-1; D not resolved. Germline V gene sequence: CDR1 SGDLS, CDR2 YYNGEE. Trimming took off 2 bases at V and 0 bases at J, with 14 bases between the two ends. CDR3 length: 16 residues. Here the CDR3 DNA reads TGTGCCAGCAGCGTCGGCAGTTTGGGTTTGAACACTGAAGCTTTCTTT. Its protein is CASSVGSLGLNTEAFF.

The chain links TRBV11-2 to TRBJ2-2; 9 positions agree with TRBD2. The junction had 6 bases not matched to a gene; V was cut back by 5 bases and J by 5 bases. Per germline, CDR1 SGHAT and CDR2 FQNNGV. The CDR3 spans 15 residues. In nucleotides, the CDR3 is TGTGCCAGCAGCCTTAGCGGGAGAGGGACCGGGGAGCTGTTTTTT. As protein: CASSLSGRGTGELFF.

V is TRBV4-3 and J is TRBJ1-2, with D possibly being TRBD1 (6 bases). V shed 0 bases and J shed 2 bases, with 13 bases lying between them. Germline-derived CDR1 and CDR2 are LGHNA and YSLEER. The CDR3 contains 16 residues. The CDR3 sequence: CASSQDPGQGNYGYTF. In nucleotides, the CDR3 is TGCGCCAGCAGCCAAGATCCGGGGCAGGGGAACTATGGCTACACCTTC.

The gene calls are TRBV29-1 and TRBJ2-7; D is perhaps TRBD2 (5 bases). V lost 4 bases and J 0 bases, leaving 7 bases between the germline ends. Germline V gene data show CDR1 as SQVTM and CDR2 as ANQGSEA. The CDR3 has 12 residues. CDR3 residues: CSVGETSYEQYF. The CDR3 DNA is TGCAGCGTTGGGGAGACCTCCTACGAGCAGTACTTC.

The V call is TRBV15, the J call TRBJ2-7; D remains unclear. Germline V gene sequence: CDR1 LNHNV, CDR2 YYDKDF (reference sequence). The CDR3 is made up of 17 amino acids. V was shortened by 3 bases and J by 1 base, with 19 bases between the two germline ends. The CDR3 is CATSSGDSLLRSYEQYV. The DNA of the CDR3 is TGTGCCACCAGCAGTGGGGATAGCTTGCTTCGGTCCTACGAGCAGTACGTC.

The chain has TRBV4-3 and TRBJ2-7; 7 nucleotides line up with TRBD2. The trim removed 1 base at V and 2 bases at J, leaving 8 bases unmatched. This CDR3 is built from 16 residues. CDR1 LGHNA and CDR2 YSLEER come from the germline V gene. CDR3 residues: CASSQGLAFGPYEQYF. The CDR3 region has the DNA TGCGCCAGCAGCCAAGGACTAGCCTTTGGCCCCTACGAGCAGTACTTC.

The chain couples TRBV18 to TRBJ1-2; D remains unclear. The CDR3 sequence is 12 residues long. The germline V gene encodes CDR1 KGHSH and CDR2 LQKENI. The germline V and J ends were trimmed by 5 bases and 6 bases, with 10 bases remaining between them. In DNA, the CDR3 is TGTGCCAGCTCAATGGGTAGGGATGGCTACACCTTC. This gives the protein CASSMGRDGYTF.

V and J are TRBV4-2 and TRBJ1-2; D is undetermined. Germline V gene lookup returns CDR1 LGHNA and CDR2 YNFKEQ. The CDR3 extends over 15 amino acids. With 3 bases removed from V and 0 bases from J, the gap between germline ends came to 11 bases. CDR3 bases: TGTGCCAGCAGCCAGCCGGGTCCTTCTAACTATGGCTACACCTTC. This codes for CASSQPGPSNYGYTF.

The CDR3 DNA is TGTGCCTGGAGTGTACGGGCCTTGGGTGGCTACACCTTC. Translated, it gives CAWSVRALGGYTF. The chain has TRBV30 and TRBJ1-2; D gene unclear. Trimming stripped 0 bases from V and 7 bases from J, with 12 bases between. The CDR3 totals 13 residues. Per the germline V gene, CDR1 is GTSNPN and CDR2 is SVGIG (reference sequence).

The chain recombines TRBV11-2 with TRBJ2-7; 8 nucleotides agree with TRBD2. V was pared by 8 bases and J by 3 bases, with 12 bases of the junction left unmatched. CDR1 is SGHAT, CDR2 FQNNGV, per germline. This CDR3 is built from 15 residues. The DNA for the CDR3 is TGTGCCAGCTCCGACCGGCTAGCGGGTTTCTACGAGCAGTACTTC. Its translation is CASSDRLAGFYEQYF.

The genes are TRBV6-6 and TRBJ2-7; D remains unclear. Between the trimmed V and J ends, which lost 6 bases and 1 base, there was a span of 4 bases. The germline V gene encodes CDR1 MNHNY and CDR2 SVGAGI (reference sequence). This CDR3 has 11 residues. This chain's CDR3 is CASRESYEQYF. In nucleotides, the CDR3 is TGTGCCAGCAGGGAATCCTACGAGCAGTACTTC.

The J gene is TRBJ1-2, the V gene TRBV6-5; D remains ambiguous. This CDR3 contains 13 residues. V was cut by 6 bases and J by 4 bases, with 12 bases left in between. The V gene's germline CDR1 is MNHEY and CDR2 SVGAGI. Here the CDR3 reads CASSPMEPYGYTF. CDR3 DNA: TGTGCCAGCAGCCCCATGGAGCCCTATGGCTACACCTTC.

The V gene is TRBV12-5, the J gene TRBJ2-1, with TRBD2 as a possible D gene (6 bases). Germline values: CDR1 LGHNT, CDR2 FRNRAP. The CDR3 is made up of 17 amino acids. Deletions cut 3 bases from V and 6 bases from J, with 21 bases between. The CDR3 protein is CASGFDLGGILPNEQFF. The CDR3 nucleotides are TGTGCTAGTGGTTTTGATTTGGGCGGGATTCTCCCCAATGAGCAGTTCTTC.

The chain links TRBV4-2 to TRBJ2-7; 7 bases match TRBD1. Germline V gives CDR1 LGHNA, CDR2 YNFKEQ. This CDR3 is 17 amino acids long. With 3 bases clipped from V and 3 bases from J, the junction kept 14 bases outside the gene matches. The CDR3 sequence is CASSQLAGTDNLYEQYF. The CDR3 region has the DNA TGTGCCAGCAGCCAGCTTGCCGGGACAGACAACCTCTACGAGCAGTACTTC.

The chain links TRBV5-5 to TRBJ2-5; a weak D match, TRBD2 (5 bases). This CDR3 spans 15 amino acids. Germline V gene sequence: CDR1 SGHKS, CDR2 YYEKEE (reference sequence). V lost 2 bases to trimming and J lost 4 bases, with 15 bases between them. The CDR3 sequence: CASSFSWGDRETQYF. The CDR3 DNA follows: TGTGCCAGCAGCTTCAGTTGGGGAGATCGAGAGACCCAGTACTTC.

The V and J genes are TRBV28 and TRBJ1-2, with D possibly being TRBD1 (5 bases). The CDR3 totals 15 residues. The V gene's germline CDR1 is MDHEN and CDR2 SYDVKM. V shed 1 base and J shed 3 bases, with 12 bases lying between them. The CDR3 loop is CASSLLGRDDYGYTF. The CDR3, as DNA: TGTGCCAGCAGTTTATTAGGCAGGGACGACTATGGCTACACCTTC.

This clone was counted once. The V and J genes are TRBV29-1 and TRBJ1-2; D unresolved. The CDR3 is 12 amino acids. Germline loops: CDR1 SQVTM, CDR2 ANQGSEA. The V end lost 4 bases, the J end lost 5 bases, and 11 bases lay between the germline ends. CDR3 sequence: CSVVRRSYGYTF. CDR3 sequence (DNA): TGCAGCGTTGTCCGCCGATCGTATGGCTACACCTTC. The full variable domain, in which reference TRBV29-1 and TRBJ1-2 provide the parts outside the CDR3, is SAVISQKPSRDICQRGTSLTIQCQVDSQVTMMFWYRQQPGQSLTLIATANQGSEATYESGFVIDKFPISRPNLTFSTLTVSNMSPEDSSIYLCSVVRRSYGYTFGSGTRLTVV.